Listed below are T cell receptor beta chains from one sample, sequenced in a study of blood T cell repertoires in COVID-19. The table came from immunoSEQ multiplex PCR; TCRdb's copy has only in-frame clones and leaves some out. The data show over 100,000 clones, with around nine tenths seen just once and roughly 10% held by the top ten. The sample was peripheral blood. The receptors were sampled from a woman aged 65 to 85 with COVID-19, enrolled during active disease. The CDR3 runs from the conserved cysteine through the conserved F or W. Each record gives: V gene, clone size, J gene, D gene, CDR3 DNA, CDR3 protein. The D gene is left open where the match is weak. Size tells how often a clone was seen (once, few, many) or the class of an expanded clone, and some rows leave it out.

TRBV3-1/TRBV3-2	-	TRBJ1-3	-	TGTGCCAGCAGCTATAACAGGGCCCGCTCTGGAAACACCATATATTTT	CASSYNRARSGNTIYF
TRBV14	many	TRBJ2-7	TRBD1	TGTGCCAGCAGCCAACTCCATGGGACAGGGCTATACGAGCAGTACTTC	CASSQLHGTGLYEQYF
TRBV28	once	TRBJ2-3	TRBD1	TGTGCCAGCAGTTTAAGCCGGGACAGGGGGCAGAAAGATACGCAGTATTTT	CASSLSRDRGQKDTQYF
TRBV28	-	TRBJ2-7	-	TGTGCCAGCAGTCCCTCAAACCGGGACATGGGCTTTTCGGGTACAGCTCGGGAGTACTTC	CASSPSNRDMGFSGTAREYF
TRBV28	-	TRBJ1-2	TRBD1	TGTGCCAGCAGTTTAATGGCCAGGGGGCTGGGCTACACCTTC	CASSLMARGLGYTF
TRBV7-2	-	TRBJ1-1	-	TGTGCCAGCAGCCCTGGCGGGGGCCTGGGGTCGGCTTTCTTT	CASSPGGGLGSAFF
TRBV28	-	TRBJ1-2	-	TGTGCCAGCAGACCACCCGCACAGCGGAATGGCTACACCTTC	CASRPPAQRNGYTF
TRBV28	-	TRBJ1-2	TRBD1	TGTGCCAGCAGTAAGGACAGGGGGCGGGAAAACTATGGCTACACCTTC	CASSKDRGRENYGYTF
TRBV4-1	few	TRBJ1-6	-	TGCGCCAGCAGCCAAGAAAGGTGGGGACGACAGGCTTCACCCCTCCACTTT	CASSQERWGRQASPLHF
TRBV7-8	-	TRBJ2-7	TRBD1	TGTGCCAGCAGCTCCGGGACAGGGGGCTACGAGCAGTACTTC	CASSSGTGGYEQYF
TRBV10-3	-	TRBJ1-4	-	TGTGCCATCAGTGAGTCTGCAGATAAAAAACTGTTTTTT	CAISESADKKLFF
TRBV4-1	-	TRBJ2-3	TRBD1	TGCGCCAGCAGCCTACAGGGGGCGAGGTCTTCTTCCACAGATACGCAGTATTTT	CASSLQGARSSSTDTQYF
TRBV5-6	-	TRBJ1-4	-	TGTGCCAGCAGCTTCCGGGGGTTTAATGAAAAACTGTTTTTT	CASSFRGFNEKLFF
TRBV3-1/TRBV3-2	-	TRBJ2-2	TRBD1	TGTGCCAGCAGCCGCTGGACAGGGAACACCGGGGAGCTGTTTTTT	CASSRWTGNTGELFF
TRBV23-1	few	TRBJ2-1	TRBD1	TGCGCCAGCAGTCAATGGCTTACAGGGGGCGCGGGGAATGAGCAGTTCTTC	CASSQWLTGGAGNEQFF
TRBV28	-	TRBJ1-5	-	TGTGCCAGCAATCCGGACAAGAATCAGCCCCAGCATTTT	CASNPDKNQPQHF
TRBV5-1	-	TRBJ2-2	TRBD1	TGCGCCAGCAGCCCGGGCGACAGGGCCGCCGGGGAGCTGTTTTTT	CASSPGDRAAGELFF
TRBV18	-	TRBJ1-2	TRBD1	TGTGCCAGCTCACCTGTGACAGGGAGCTTCTATGGCTACACCTTC	CASSPVTGSFYGYTF
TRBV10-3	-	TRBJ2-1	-	TGTGCCATCAGTGGGGGGCAGGGTGGATGGGATGAGCAGTTCTTC	CAISGGQGGWDEQFF
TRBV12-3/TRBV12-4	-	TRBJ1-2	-	TGTGCCAGCACAACGGAGCTATACTATGGCTACACCTTC	CASTTELYYGYTF
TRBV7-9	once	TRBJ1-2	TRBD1	TGTGCCAGCAGCTTCGCCCCAGGGGGTAATAACTATGGCTACACCTTC	CASSFAPGGNNYGYTF
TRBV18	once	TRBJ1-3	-	TGTGCCAGCTCACCACTTACATTCCGGGGTTTTGGAAACACCATATATTTT	CASSPLTFRGFGNTIYF
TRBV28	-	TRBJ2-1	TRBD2	TGTGCCAGCAGTTTCGGTCTAGCGGGGGTCAATGAGCAGTTCTTC	CASSFGLAGVNEQFF
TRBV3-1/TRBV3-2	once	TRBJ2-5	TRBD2	TGTGCCAGCAGCCAAGTCCTAGCGGGGGGCCCTACCCAGTACTTC	CASSQVLAGGPTQYF
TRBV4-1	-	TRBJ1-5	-	TGCGCCAGCAGCCAAGAGTTCTCAAGTTTACAGCAGCCCCAGCATTTT	CASSQEFSSLQQPQHF
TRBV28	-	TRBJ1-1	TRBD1	TGTGCCAGCAGTTCGAGACAGGGGGGCTACACTGAAGCTTTCTTT	CASSSRQGGYTEAFF
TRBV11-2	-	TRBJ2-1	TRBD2	TGTGCCAGCAGCTTGGGGGGGGACCTCTACAATGAGCAGTTCTTC	CASSLGGDLYNEQFF
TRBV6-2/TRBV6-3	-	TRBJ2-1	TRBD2	TGTGCCAGCAGTTCAGGGACTAGCGGGGGGGCTATCTATGAGCAGTTCTTC	CASSSGTSGGAIYEQFF
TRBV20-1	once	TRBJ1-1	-	TGCAGTGCTAGTATCCCCGGGAGGGACACTGAAGCTTTCTTT	CSASIPGRDTEAFF
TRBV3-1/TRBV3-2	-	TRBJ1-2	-	TGTGCCAGCAGCCAGGTAGGACAGCTCAATTATGGCTACACCTTC	CASSQVGQLNYGYTF
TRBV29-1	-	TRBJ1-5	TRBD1	TGCAGCGTTGCACAGGGGGCAGGTCAGCCCCAGCATTTT	CSVAQGAGQPQHF
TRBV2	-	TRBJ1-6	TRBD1	TGTGCCAGCAACCTCGGACAGGGGGTTAATTCACCCCTCCACTTT	CASNLGQGVNSPLHF
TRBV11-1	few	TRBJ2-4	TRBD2	TGTGCCAGCAGCATGACTAGCGGGATGACCAAAAACATTCAGTACTTC	CASSMTSGMTKNIQYF
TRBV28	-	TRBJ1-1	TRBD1	TGTGCCAGCAGTTTCGGGGGAGGGACAGGGAGGAGGACTGAAGCTTTCTTT	CASSFGGGTGRRTEAFF
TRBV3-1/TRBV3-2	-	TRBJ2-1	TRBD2	TGTGCCAGCAGCTACCGGGACACGGAAACTAGCGGGGGGCCGGACTCCTACAATGAGCAGTTCTTC	CASSYRDTETSGGPDSYNEQFF
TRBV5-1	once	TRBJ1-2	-	TGCGCCAGCAGTTACAGGGAATATAACTATGGCTACACCTTC	CASSYREYNYGYTF
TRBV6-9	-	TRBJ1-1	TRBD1	TGTGCCAGCAGTTACCTACAGGGGGAAAACACTGAAGCTTTCTTT	CASSYLQGENTEAFF
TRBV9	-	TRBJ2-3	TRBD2	TGTGCCAGCAGCGTAGAGGCCAGCGGGGGGGCCGCGGCCACAGATACGCAGTATTTT	CASSVEASGGAAATDTQYF
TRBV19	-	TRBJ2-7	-	TGTGCCAGTAGTGAACAGGGATACTTCTCCTACGAGCAGTACTTC	CASSEQGYFSYEQYF
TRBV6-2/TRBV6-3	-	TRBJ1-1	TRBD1	TGTGCCAGCAGCGGAATCGACAGGGGCCGGGGGAACACTGAAGCTTTCTTT	CASSGIDRGRGNTEAFF
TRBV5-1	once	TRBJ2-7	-	TGCGCCAGCAGCCCGGGACTCGGGACCTACGAGCAGTACTTC	CASSPGLGTYEQYF
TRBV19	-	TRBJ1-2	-	TGTGCCAGTAACCCGGGATTTCCCTATGGCTACACCTTC	CASNPGFPYGYTF
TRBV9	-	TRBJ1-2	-	TGTGCCAGCAGCGTGGGATCGGGAGGAGTGAACTATGGCTACACCTTC	CASSVGSGGVNYGYTF
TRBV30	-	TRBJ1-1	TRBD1	TGTGCCTGGAACAGGGGGGGGGACACTGAAGCTTTCTTT	CAWNRGGDTEAFF
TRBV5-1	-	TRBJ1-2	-	TGCGCCAGCAGCATAGAACAGGTGAACTATGGCTACACCTTC	CASSIEQVNYGYTF
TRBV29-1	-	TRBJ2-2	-	TGCAGCGTTGTTGGGCAGATGAACACCGGGGAGCTGTTTTTT	CSVVGQMNTGELFF
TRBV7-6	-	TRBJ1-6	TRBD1	TGTGCCAGCTCCAACACGGGACAGAGAAATAATTCACCCCTCCACTTT	CASSNTGQRNNSPLHF
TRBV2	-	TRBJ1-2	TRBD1	TGTGCCAGCAGTGGACAGGGTGCTTTAAGCTACACCTTC	CASSGQGALSYTF
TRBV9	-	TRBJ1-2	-	TGTGCCAGCAGCGTAGGGTTTGAGGTGGCAGCCTATGGCTACACCTTC	CASSVGFEVAAYGYTF
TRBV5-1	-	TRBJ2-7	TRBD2	TGCGCCAGCAGCACTAGCGGGTCTAGGGGGGAGCAGTACTTC	CASSTSGSRGEQYF
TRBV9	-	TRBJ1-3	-	TGTGCCAGCAGCGCCGCCGGGACAGGAAACACCATATATTTT	CASSAAGTGNTIYF
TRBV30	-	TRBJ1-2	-	TGTGCCTGGAGTCCAGGGTTGGGCTACACCTTC	CAWSPGLGYTF
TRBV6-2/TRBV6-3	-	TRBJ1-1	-	TGTGCCAGCAGTTTTATGAACACTGAAGCTTTCTTT	CASSFMNTEAFF
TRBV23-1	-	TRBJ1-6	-	TGCGCCAGCCCTCACAGGGCGTCCTCCTATAATTCACCCCTCCACTTT	CASPHRASSYNSPLHF
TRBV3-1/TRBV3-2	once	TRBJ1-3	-	TGTGCCAGCAGCCAAGATGCGGGTTCTGGAAACACCATATATTTT	CASSQDAGSGNTIYF
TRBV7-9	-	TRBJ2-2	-	TGTGCCAGCAGCCCCTACAGGGCTGAGAACACCGGGGAGCTGTTTTTT	CASSPYRAENTGELFF
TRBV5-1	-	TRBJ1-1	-	TGCGCCAGCAGAAGGGACTCAAGGAACACTGAAGCTTTCTTT	CASRRDSRNTEAFF
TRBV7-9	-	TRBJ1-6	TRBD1	TGTGCCAGCAGCTTGGAGGACAGGGGATTTTCACCCCTCCACTTT	CASSLEDRGFSPLHF